This T cell receptor beta chain was obtained from a study of control samples from healthy donors and cancer patients. Measured with immunoSEQ multiplex PCR; TCRdb has only the in-frame clones, and not every one. This sample has around 19,000 clones, with about four fifths found just once. J was trimmed by 3 bases and V by 4 bases; bases with no gene match: 6. CDR3 length: 16 residues. The germline CDR1 and CDR2 sequences are LGHNA and YSLEER. This receptor was taken from a man aged 80 or over with head and neck cancer. The sequenced material came from PBMCs. This chain uses TRBV4-3 with TRBJ2-2; 9 bases fit TRBD2. CDR3 residues: CASSRGTSSYTGELFF. CDR3 coding DNA: TGCGCCAGCAGCCGTGGGACTAGCAGTTACACCGGGGAGCTGTTTTTT.